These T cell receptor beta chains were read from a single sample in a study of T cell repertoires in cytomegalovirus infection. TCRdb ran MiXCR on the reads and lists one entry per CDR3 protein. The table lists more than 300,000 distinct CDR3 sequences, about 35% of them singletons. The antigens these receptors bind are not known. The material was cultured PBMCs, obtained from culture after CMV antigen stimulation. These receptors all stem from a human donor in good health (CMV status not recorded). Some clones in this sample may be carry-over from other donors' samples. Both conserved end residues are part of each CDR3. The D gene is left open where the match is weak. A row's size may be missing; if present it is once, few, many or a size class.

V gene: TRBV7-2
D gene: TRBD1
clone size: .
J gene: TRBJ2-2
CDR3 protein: CASSDRATGELFF
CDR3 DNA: TGTGCCAGCAGCGACAGGGCTACCGGGGAGCTGTTTTTT

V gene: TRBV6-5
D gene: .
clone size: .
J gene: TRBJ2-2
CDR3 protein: CATKPGTIPNTGELFF
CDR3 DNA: TGTGCCACCAAGCCGGGAACTATCCCGAACACCGGGGAGCTGTTTTTT

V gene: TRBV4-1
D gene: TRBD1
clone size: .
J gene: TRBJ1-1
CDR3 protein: CASSPGQGETEAFF
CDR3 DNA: TGCGCCAGCAGCCCTGGACAGGGGGAGACTGAAGCTTTCTTT

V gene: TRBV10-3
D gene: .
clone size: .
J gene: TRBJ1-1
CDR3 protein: CAISETMNTEAFF
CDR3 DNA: TGTGCCATCAGTGAAACCATGAACACTGAAGCTTTCTTT

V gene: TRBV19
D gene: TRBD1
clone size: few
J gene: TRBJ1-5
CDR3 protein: CASSGQGRQPQHF
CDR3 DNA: TGTGCCAGTAGTGGACAGGGCCGTCAGCCCCAGCATTTT

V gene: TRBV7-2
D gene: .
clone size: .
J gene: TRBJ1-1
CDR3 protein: CASSSGSTVTEAFF
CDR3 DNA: TGTGCCAGCAGCTCCGGCTCGACAGTAACTGAAGCTTTCTTT

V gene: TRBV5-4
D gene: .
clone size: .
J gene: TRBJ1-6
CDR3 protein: CASSFYRVAGNSPLHF
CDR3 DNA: TGTGCCAGCAGCTTCTACAGGGTGGCGGGGAATTCACCCCTCCACTTT

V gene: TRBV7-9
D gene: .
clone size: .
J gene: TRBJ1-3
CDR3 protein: CASELGPQGTGNTIYF
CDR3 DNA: TGTGCCAGCGAGTTAGGGCCCCAGGGGACTGGAAACACCATATATTTT

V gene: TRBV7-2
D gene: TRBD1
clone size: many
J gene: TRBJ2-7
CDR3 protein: CASRLGQGTSYEQYF
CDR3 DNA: TGTGCCAGCAGGTTGGGACAGGGAACCTCCTACGAGCAGTACTTC

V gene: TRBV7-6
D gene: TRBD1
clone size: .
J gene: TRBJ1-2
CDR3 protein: CASSSTGGEGYGYTF
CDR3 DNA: TGTGCCAGCAGCTCAACAGGGGGCGAGGGCTATGGCTACACCTTC

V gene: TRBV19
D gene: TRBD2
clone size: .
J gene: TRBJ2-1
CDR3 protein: CASTLAGYREQFF
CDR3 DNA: TGTGCCAGTACCCTAGCGGGTTATAGGGAGCAGTTCTTC

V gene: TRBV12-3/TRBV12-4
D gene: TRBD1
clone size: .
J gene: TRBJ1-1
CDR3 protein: CASSRQGPEAFF
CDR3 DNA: TGTGCCAGCAGCCGACAGGGTCCTGAAGCTTTCTTT

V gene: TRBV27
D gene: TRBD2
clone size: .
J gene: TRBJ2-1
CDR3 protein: CASSQTSGTFYNEQFF
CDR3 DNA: TGTGCCAGCAGTCAGACTAGCGGGACCTTCTACAATGAGCAGTTCTTC

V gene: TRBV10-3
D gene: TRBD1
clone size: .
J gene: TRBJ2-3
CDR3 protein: CAISESRGPTSTDTQYF
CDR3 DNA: TGTGCCATCAGTGAGTCAAGGGGGCCCACTAGCACAGATACGCAGTATTTT

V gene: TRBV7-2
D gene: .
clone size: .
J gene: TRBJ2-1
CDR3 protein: CASTVGMGLGEFF
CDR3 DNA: TGTGCCAGCACCGTTGGAATGGGCTTGGGGGAGTTCTTC

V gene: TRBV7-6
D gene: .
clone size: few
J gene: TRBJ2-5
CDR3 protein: CASSLGGTTQETQYF
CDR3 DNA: TGTGCCAGCAGCTTAGGAGGGACCACCCAAGAGACCCAGTACTTC

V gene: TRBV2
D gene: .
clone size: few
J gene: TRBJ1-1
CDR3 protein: CASSEGFLKNTEAFF
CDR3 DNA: TGTGCCAGCAGTGAAGGGTTCCTAAAGAACACTGAAGCTTTCTTT

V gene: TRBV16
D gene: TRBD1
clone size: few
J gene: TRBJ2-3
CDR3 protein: CASSRRTGTYTDTQYF
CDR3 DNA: TGTGCCAGCAGTCGAAGGACAGGAACGTACACAGATACGCAGTATTTT

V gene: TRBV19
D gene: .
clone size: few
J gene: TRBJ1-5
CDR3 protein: CASSPGQGSLHF
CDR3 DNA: TGTGCCAGTAGTCCCGGTCAGGGGTCTCTGCATTTT

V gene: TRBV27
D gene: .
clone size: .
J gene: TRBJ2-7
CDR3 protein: CASSLRRQVPYEQYF
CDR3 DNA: TGTGCCAGCAGTCTCCGCCGACAGGTTCCCTACGAGCAGTACTTC

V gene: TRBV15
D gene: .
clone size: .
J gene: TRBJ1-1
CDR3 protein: CATSPRGVGVGTEAFF
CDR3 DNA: TGTGCCACCAGCCCGCGAGGAGTGGGGGTAGGCACTGAAGCTTTCTTT

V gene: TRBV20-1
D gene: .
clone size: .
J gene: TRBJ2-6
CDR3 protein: CSAPSTGANVLTF
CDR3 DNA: TGCAGTGCCCCTAGTACCGGGGCCAACGTCCTGACTTTC

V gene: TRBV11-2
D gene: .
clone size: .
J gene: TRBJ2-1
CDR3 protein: CASSLKGGRDEQFF
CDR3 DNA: TGTGCCAGCAGCTTAAAGGGAGGTAGAGATGAGCAGTTCTTC

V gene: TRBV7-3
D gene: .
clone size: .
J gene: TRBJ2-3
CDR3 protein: CASSRQDMDTQYF
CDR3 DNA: TGTGCCAGCAGCCGACAGGATATGGATACGCAGTATTTT

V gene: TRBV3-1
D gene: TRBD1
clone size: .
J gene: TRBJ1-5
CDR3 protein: CASSPTGIPGQTYNQPQHF
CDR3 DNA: TGTGCCAGCAGCCCCACAGGCATCCCGGGACAGACCTACAATCAGCCCCAGCATTTT

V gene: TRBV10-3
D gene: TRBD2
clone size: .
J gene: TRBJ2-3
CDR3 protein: CAISVGLAATDTQYF
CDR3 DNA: TGTGCCATCAGTGTGGGACTAGCGGCCACAGATACGCAGTATTTT

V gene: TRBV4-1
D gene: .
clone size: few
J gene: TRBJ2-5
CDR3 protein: CASSQEAGAQETQYF
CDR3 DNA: TGCGCCAGCAGCCAAGAGGCGGGGGCTCAAGAGACCCAGTACTTC

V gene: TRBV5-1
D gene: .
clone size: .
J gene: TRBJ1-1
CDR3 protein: CASSLGRGASEAFF
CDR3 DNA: TGCGCCAGCAGTTTAGGCAGGGGCGCATCCGAAGCTTTCTTT

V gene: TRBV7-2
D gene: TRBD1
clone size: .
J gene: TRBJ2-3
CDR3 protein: CASSRFQGFPGTVYTDTQYF
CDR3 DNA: TGTGCCAGCAGCAGATTTCAAGGATTCCCGGGGACAGTCTACACAGATACGCAGTATTTT